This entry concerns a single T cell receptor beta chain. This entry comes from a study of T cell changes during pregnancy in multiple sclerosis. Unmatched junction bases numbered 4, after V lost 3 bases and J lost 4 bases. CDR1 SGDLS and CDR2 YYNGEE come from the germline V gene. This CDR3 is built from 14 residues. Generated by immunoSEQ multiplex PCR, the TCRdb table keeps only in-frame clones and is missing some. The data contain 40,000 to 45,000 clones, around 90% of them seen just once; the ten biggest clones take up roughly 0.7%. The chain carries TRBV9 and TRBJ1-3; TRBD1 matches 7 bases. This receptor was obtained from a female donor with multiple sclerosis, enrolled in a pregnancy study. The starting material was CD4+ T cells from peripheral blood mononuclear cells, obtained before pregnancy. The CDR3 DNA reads TGTGCCAGCAGCGGAGGGGGCCGAGGAAACACCATATATTTT. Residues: CASSGGGRGNTIYF. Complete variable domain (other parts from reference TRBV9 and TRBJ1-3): DSGVTQTPKHLITATGQRVTLRCSPRSGDLSVYWYQQSLDQGLQFLIQYYNGEERAKGNILERFSAQQFPDLHSELNLSSLELGDSALYFCASSGGGRGNTIYFGEGSWLTVV.